This T cell receptor (beta chain) was identified in a study of blood T cell repertoires in COVID-19. Across the whole study: Sources were T cells, B-cell-depleted T cells, or PBMCs; the material itself was cDNA or gDNA.

V was pared by 7 bases and J by 1 base, with 9 bases of the junction left unmatched. Per the germline V gene, CDR1 is MDHEN and CDR2 is SYDVKM. This CDR3 comprises 15 residues. Patients from Seattle were sampled longitudinally, starting during active infection. Authors' analysis steps: Reference gene primer amplification in the assay estimated nucleated cell counts. The assay was immunoSEQ multiplex PCR, and TCRdb's table has in-frame clones only and misses some. The DNA was the basis for D and trimming; V, J and clone size are from that table. The sample records 40,000 to 50,000 clones, 85% to 90% being singletons.

The rearrangement joins TRBV28 to TRBJ1-1, with 7 bases identical to TRBD1. The sequenced sample was peripheral blood. The clonotype originates from a woman older than 75 with COVID-19, enrolled during active disease. The DNA of the CDR3 is TGTGCCAGCATCCTACTGGGGACAGCGAACACTGAAGCTTTCTTT. Protein sequence: CASILLGTANTEAFF.